These T cell receptor beta chains were read from a single sample in a study of cytotoxic CD8 clonotypes in ibrutinib-treated CLL. The method was immunoSEQ multiplex PCR; TCRdb's version includes in-frame clones alone and lacks a portion of them. In the table there are 200,000 to 250,000 clones, under 75% of which are singletons. This specimen consisted of PBMCs, obtained after 24 months of ibrutinib treatment. The receptors shown here come from a human donor with chronic lymphocytic leukemia. Each CDR3 is given with its conserved first and last residue. D genes are given only for firm matches. Not all rows give a size; the values are once, few, many and, for expanded clones, a class.

TRBV6-5,TRBJ2-6,.,.,TGTGCCAGCAGTTACCCACAGGGCTCCGGGGCCAACGTCCTGACTTTC,CASSYPQGSGANVLTF
TRBV7-2,TRBJ2-5,.,TRBD2,TGTGCCAGCAGCTTAAATAGCGGGCTAGAGAAAGAGACCCAGTACTTC,CASSLNSGLEKETQYF
TRBV20-1,TRBJ2-1,once,.,TGCAGTGGACATAGTCTCGATGAGCAGTTCTTC,CSGHSLDEQFF
TRBV6-5,TRBJ2-1,.,.,TGTGCCACCAGGGGGGGGTCCCACAATGAGCAGTTCTTC,CATRGGSHNEQFF
TRBV18,TRBJ1-4,.,.,TGTGCCAGCTCACCATACAGGGAGGCTAATGAAAAACTGTTTTTT,CASSPYREANEKLFF
TRBV6-5,TRBJ1-5,.,TRBD1,TGTGCCAGCAGAGACAGGGGTGAACAGCCCCAGCATTTT,CASRDRGEQPQHF
TRBV7-3,TRBJ2-6,few,.,TGTGCCAGCAGCTTACCCCAAGGTTCTGGGGCCAACGTCCTGACTTTC,CASSLPQGSGANVLTF
TRBV4-3,TRBJ2-1,.,TRBD2,TGCGCCAGCAGCCACACCACTGGGGGGACTAGCGGCGGTGAGCAGTTCTTC,CASSHTTGGTSGGEQFF
TRBV30,TRBJ2-5,.,.,TGTGCCTGGCGGACGGCAGGACAAGAGACCCAGTACTTC,CAWRTAGQETQYF
TRBV6-5,TRBJ2-7,.,.,TGTGCCAGCAGTTACTCTTGGCAGGGGTACCACGAGCAGTACTTC,CASSYSWQGYHEQYF
TRBV6-5,TRBJ2-7,.,.,TGTGCCAGCAGTTACTCGAGACGGAGGTCCTACGAGCAGTACTTC,CASSYSRRRSYEQYF
TRBV2,TRBJ1-1,.,.,TGTGCCAGCTGTTGGGATCCTAACACTGAAGCTTTCTTT,CASCWDPNTEAFF
TRBV19,TRBJ1-4,once,.,TGTGCCAGTAGTATGGGGAGGGGCCGTGAAAAACTGTTTTTT,CASSMGRGREKLFF
TRBV28,TRBJ1-2,.,TRBD1,TGTGCCAGCCTCGACCCGACAGGGCTGGGTGGCTACACCTTC,CASLDPTGLGGYTF
TRBV19,TRBJ1-1,.,TRBD1,TGTGCCAGTAGTCAGGGGGCGCCCACTGAAGCTTTCTTT,CASSQGAPTEAFF
TRBV9,TRBJ2-1,.,.,TGTGCCAGCAGCGTAGCTCCCGCGGGAACTTACAATGAGCAGTTCTTC,CASSVAPAGTYNEQFF
TRBV19,TRBJ2-7,.,TRBD2,TGTGCCACCCGGACTAGCGGGGCTACCTACGAGCAGTACTTC,CATRTSGATYEQYF
TRBV28,TRBJ2-7,few,.,TGTGCCAGCAGTCCCCCCGCGTTGTCGTACGAGCAGTACTTC,CASSPPALSYEQYF
TRBV9,TRBJ1-1,.,.,TGTGCCAGCAGCGTATTCGACAGGAGGGAGACTGAAGCTTTCTTT,CASSVFDRRETEAFF
TRBV10-3,TRBJ2-7,.,TRBD2,TGTGCCATCATCGGGGACGTAGCGGGTTCCTACGAGCAGTACTTC,CAIIGDVAGSYEQYF
TRBV9,TRBJ2-1,.,TRBD1,TGTGCCAGCAGCGTAGTGGGACAGAGCTACAATGAGCAGTTCTTC,CASSVVGQSYNEQFF
TRBV7-9,TRBJ2-7,.,TRBD1,TGTGCCCAAGGTAAGGGGGTACAGGGGGAGGACGAGCAGTACTTC,CAQGKGVQGEDEQYF
TRBV5-4,TRBJ2-1,.,.,TGTGCCAGCAGCTGGGGGAGGAGCTCCTACAATGAGCAGTTCTTC,CASSWGRSSYNEQFF
TRBV5-1,TRBJ1-1,.,TRBD1,TGCGCCAGCAGGGGGGACAGGGGCAGGGCTTTCTTT,CASRGDRGRAFF
TRBV5-4,TRBJ2-7,.,.,TGTGCCAGCAGCTGGGACTCCTCCTACGAGCAGTACTTC,CASSWDSSYEQYF
TRBV13,TRBJ1-2,.,.,TGTGCCAGCACCTTAGGCCACAGGGTTAATTATGGCTACACCTTC,CASTLGHRVNYGYTF
TRBV27,TRBJ2-7,.,.,TGTGCCAGCAGTTTAAGGGGACAAACTTACGAGCAGTACTTC,CASSLRGQTYEQYF
TRBV9,TRBJ2-1,.,.,TGTGCCAGCAGCGTAGGGTCGGGGCAGTTCTTC,CASSVGSGQFF
TRBV7-3,TRBJ2-7,many,.,TGTGCCAGCAGCTACCCTAGGGGCTACTTC,CASSYPRGYF
TRBV27,TRBJ2-7,once,.,TGTGCCAGCAGTTTATCGCTAGACTACGAGCAGTACTTC,CASSLSLDYEQYF
TRBV7-2,TRBJ2-5,.,.,TGTGCCAGCAGCCCGGTCATATCTGACCAAGAGACCCAGTACTTC,CASSPVISDQETQYF
TRBV28,TRBJ1-2,.,.,TGTGCCAGCAGCTTTGGTGGGAGCTATGGCTACACCTTC,CASSFGGSYGYTF
TRBV5-6,TRBJ2-7,.,.,TGTGCCAGCAGCTTTAGGCTAGCCGACTACGAGCAGTACTTC,CASSFRLADYEQYF
TRBV25-1,TRBJ1-5,few,TRBD1,TGTGCCAGCAGGGGACAGGGGATCAATCAGCCCCAGCATTTT,CASRGQGINQPQHF
TRBV28,TRBJ2-2,.,TRBD2,TGTGCCAGCAGTTCCCCCCAAGCGGGAGGTACAAACACCGGGGAGCTGTTTTTT,CASSSPQAGGTNTGELFF
TRBV30,TRBJ2-7,.,.,TGTGCCTGGAGTGGAGCAGGAGGACGGCCCTACGAGCAGTACTTC,CAWSGAGGRPYEQYF
TRBV11-3,TRBJ2-3,.,TRBD2,TGTGCCAGCAGCTTAGATGGACTAGCGGGGGCGCCGAGCACAGATACGCAGTATTTT,CASSLDGLAGAPSTDTQYF
TRBV10-3,TRBJ1-1,.,TRBD1,TGTGCCATCAGTGAGTCGACAGGGAGGAACACTGAAGCTTTCTTT,CAISESTGRNTEAFF
TRBV5-1,TRBJ1-1,.,.,TGCGCCAGCAGCTTGGGCCCCAAGAACACTGAAGCTTTCTTT,CASSLGPKNTEAFF
TRBV28,TRBJ1-4,.,.,TGTGCCAGCAGAGCCACAGGGAGACTGTTTTTT,CASRATGRLFF
TRBV18,TRBJ1-1,.,TRBD1,TGTGCCAGCTCACCTGAGACAGGGTTGACTTTCTTT,CASSPETGLTFF
TRBV30,TRBJ2-6,.,.,TGTGCCTGGAGTGCAGACTCTGGGGCCAACGTCCTGACTTTC,CAWSADSGANVLTF